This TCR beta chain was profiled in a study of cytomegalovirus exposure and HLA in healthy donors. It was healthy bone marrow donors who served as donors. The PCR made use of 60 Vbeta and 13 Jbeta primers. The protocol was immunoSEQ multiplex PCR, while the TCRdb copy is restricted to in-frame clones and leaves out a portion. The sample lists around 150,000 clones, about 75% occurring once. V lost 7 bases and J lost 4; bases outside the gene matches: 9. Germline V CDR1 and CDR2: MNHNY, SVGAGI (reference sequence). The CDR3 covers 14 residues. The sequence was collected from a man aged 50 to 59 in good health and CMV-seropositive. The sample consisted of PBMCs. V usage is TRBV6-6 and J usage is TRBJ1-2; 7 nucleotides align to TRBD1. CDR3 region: CASTPSSGGYGYTF. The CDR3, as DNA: TGTGCCAGCACTCCATCCTCAGGGGGCTATGGCTACACCTTC.